These 26 T cell receptor beta chains originate from one sample sequenced in a study of a mutant IDH1 vaccine in newly diagnosed glioma. Only in-frame clones appear in the TCRdb table, and some are missing; sequencing was by immunoSEQ multiplex PCR. The repertoire holds 20,000 to 25,000 clones, 55% to 75% seen once, with roughly 9.6% in the top ten. Indicated time point: week 11, during vaccination. The content of each vaccine dose was 300 ug of mutant IDH1 20-mer peptide, and topical imiquimod accompanied it. These receptors' targets are unknown. The input for sequencing was peripheral blood mononuclear cells (PBMCs), taken from a glioma patient whose treatment included an IDH1 peptide vaccine. The receptors derive from a young man with glioma. Some clones in this sample may be carry-over from other donors' samples.

The V and J genes are TRBV25-1 and TRBJ2-7; D call uncertain. Germline CDR1 is MGHDK and CDR2 is SYGVNS. The CDR3 has 12 residues. The V gene lost 8 bases and the J gene lost 0 bases, with 8 bases spanning the gap. The CDR3 DNA reads as TGTGCCAGCGACAAGAACTCCTACGAGCAGTACTTC. It yields the protein CASDKNSYEQYF.

This chain uses TRBV6-5 with TRBJ1-1; tentatively, D is TRBD1 (6 bases). The length of the CDR3 is 13 residues. Germline loops: CDR1 MNHEY, CDR2 SVGAGI. V was cut by 7 bases and J by 4 bases, with 13 bases left in between. The CDR3 here is CASNTQGTTEAFF. Written as DNA, the CDR3 is TGTGCCAGCAATACACAGGGCACCACTGAAGCTTTCTTT.

For the CDR3, the DNA is TGTGCCAGCTCCAGAGGGCAGACGGAGAATTCACCCCTCCACTTT. It translates to CASSRGQTENSPLHF. This chain connects TRBV5-8 to TRBJ1-6; D unclear. The CDR3 loop spans 15 amino acids. Looked up from germline, CDR1 is SGHTS and CDR2 is YDEGEE. Trimming pared 7 bases from V and 7 bases from J, leaving 18 bases between.

This clone was seen a few times. The chain links TRBV10-3 to TRBJ1-2; D is undetermined. The V gene lost 0 bases and the J gene lost 8 bases, with 13 bases spanning the gap. The CDR3 spans 14 residues. Per the germline V gene, CDR1 is ENHRY and CDR2 is SYGVKD. This CDR3 reads CAISESAVQRGYTF. The CDR3 coding sequence is TGTGCCATCAGTGAGTCCGCGGTCCAACGGGGCTACACCTTC.

The genes are TRBV30 and TRBJ2-1; 8 bases are shared with TRBD1. The ends lost 2 bases at V and 7 bases at J; junction bases unmatched: 7. The CDR3 runs to 14 residues. The V gene's germline CDR1 is GTSNPN and CDR2 SVGIG (reference sequence). The CDR3 loop is CAWSSGQGANEQFF. The CDR3 DNA reads as TGTGCCTGGAGTTCCGGGCAGGGGGCAAATGAGCAGTTCTTC.

The chain has TRBV6-1 and TRBJ1-2; D is uncertain. Germline V gives CDR1 MNHNS, CDR2 SASEGT. The germline V and J ends were trimmed by 3 bases and 8 bases, with 10 bases remaining between them. This CDR3 comprises 12 residues. CDR3 sequence: CASSDVLGGYTF. The CDR3 nucleotides are TGTGCCAGCAGTGACGTGTTGGGCGGCTACACCTTC.

The chain combines TRBV11-3 with TRBJ2-3; the match to TRBD1 covers 9 bases. The CDR3 is made up of 15 amino acids. V lost 3 bases, J lost 4 bases, and 5 bases stayed unmatched. From germline, CDR1 is SGHNT and CDR2 YENEEA. In DNA, the CDR3 is TGTGCCAGCAGCTTGGGACAGGGTCCCTCAGATACGCAGTATTTT. Encoded protein: CASSLGQGPSDTQYF.

This chain uses TRBV9 with TRBJ1-1; D ambiguous. Trimming shortened V by 1 base and J by 8 bases, and 15 bases separated the two germline ends. CDR3 length: 14 amino acids. Germline CDR1 and CDR2: SGDLS and YYNGEE. The CDR3 DNA is TGTGCCAGCAGCGTACAACCGTTTAGTATCGAAGCTTTCTTT. Protein sequence: CASSVQPFSIEAFF.

This clone occurred once. This sequence joins TRBV6-6 and TRBJ1-1; D gene uncertain. The V end lost 0 bases, the J end lost 4 bases, and 9 bases lay between the germline ends. The germline V gene encodes CDR1 MNHNY and CDR2 SVGAGI (reference sequence). CDR3 length: 14 amino acids. The CDR3 nucleotides are TGTGCCAGCAGTTACTCGGCCCGCGGCACTGAAGCTTTCTTT. This encodes CASSYSARGTEAFF.

The chain links TRBV29-1 to TRBJ2-7, with 12 bases fitting TRBD1. Germline V gene lookup returns CDR1 SQVTM and CDR2 ANQGSEA. CDR3 size: 12 residues. Trimming at V came to 6 bases and at J to 9 bases, leaving 6 bases not matched to a gene. The CDR3 DNA sequence: TGCAGCGTCGGGACAGGGGGCGGTGTGCAGTACTTC. Its protein product is CSVGTGGGVQYF.

The rearrangement uses TRBV5-4 and TRBJ1-1; 8 bases map to TRBD1. V was clipped by 4 bases and J by 5 bases; unmatched bases: 16. In germline, CDR1 is SGHNT, CDR2 YYREEE (reference sequence). This CDR3 is 17 amino acids long. In DNA, the CDR3 is TGTGCCAGCAGCCTTAGTCCCGGGACAGGTACAAGGACTGAAGCTTTCTTT. Translated: CASSLSPGTGTRTEAFF.

V and J are TRBV7-2 and TRBJ2-1; 9 bases align to TRBD2. Per germline, CDR1 SGHTA and CDR2 FQGNSA. This CDR3 comprises 15 residues. J lost 7 bases, V lost 0 bases, and 4 bases had no gene match. The DNA of the CDR3 is TGTGCCAGCAGCTTAGCTAGCGGGGGCTGGAATGAGCAGTTCTTC. It encodes CASSLASGGWNEQFF.

V is TRBV7-2 and J is TRBJ1-2; D is undetermined. V lost 5 bases, J lost 2 bases, and 9 bases lay in between. The V gene's germline CDR1 is SGHTA and CDR2 FQGNSA. The CDR3 covers 13 residues. The CDR3 bases are TGTGCCAGCAGCGTAGTTTCAAACTATGGCTACACCTTC. Its protein is CASSVVSNYGYTF.

This sequence joins TRBV7-8 and TRBJ1-5; 8 bases line up with TRBD1. The CDR3 spans 21 residues. CDR1 SGHVS and CDR2 FQNEAQ come from the germline V gene. V gave up 3 bases and J gave up 0 bases; unmatched junction bases: 19. The CDR3 bases are TGTGCCAGCAGCTTGGGGCGAATAAGGGACAGGTCCTTCTATAGCAATCAGCCCCAGCATTTT. Protein: CASSLGRIRDRSFYSNQPQHF.

The chain uses TRBV29-1 and TRBJ2-7; D not certain. The CDR3 consists of 12 residues. Germline V gene data show CDR1 as SQVTM and CDR2 as ANQGSEA. V was trimmed by 5 bases and J by 4 bases, leaving 12 bases between them. CDR3 sequence: CSVRSTLYEQYF. The CDR3 DNA reads TGCAGCGTTCGTTCAACCTTATACGAGCAGTACTTC.

The chain carries TRBV11-2 and TRBJ1-4; D perhaps matches TRBD1 (5 bases). The CDR3 contains 16 residues. The V and J ends lost 5 bases and 7 bases respectively, with 20 bases between them. Looked up from germline, CDR1 is SGHAT and CDR2 is FQNNGV. The CDR3 DNA follows: TGTGCCAGCAGCAATGTTCGGGACTCACGCCCTGAAAAACTGTTTTTT. This codes for CASSNVRDSRPEKLFF.

CDR3 sequence reads: CASSLFGISGNTIYF. CDR3 bases: TGTGCCAGCAGTTTATTCGGGATCTCTGGAAACACCATATATTTT. The chain carries TRBV28 and TRBJ1-3; no reliable D call. Germline V gene sequence: CDR1 MDHEN, CDR2 SYDVKM. V was trimmed by 1 base and J by 0 bases, leaving 7 bases between them. CDR3 length equals 15 residues.

The CDR3 reads CASSSLYEQYF. Written as DNA, the CDR3 is TGTGCCAGCAGCTCCCTTTACGAGCAGTACTTC. The V gene is TRBV11-2, the J gene TRBJ2-7; D gene uncertain. Germline V gene lookup returns CDR1 SGHAT and CDR2 FQNNGV. V was shortened by 4 bases and J by 4 bases, with 5 bases between the two germline ends. The CDR3 is made up of 11 amino acids.

The chain carries TRBV4-3 and TRBJ2-7; D remains unclear. The CDR3 loop spans 14 amino acids. Per the germline V gene, CDR1 is LGHNA and CDR2 is YSLEER. The ends were cut back, 1 base at V and 2 bases at J, with 9 bases in the middle. This CDR3 reads CASSQAIGTYEQYF. DNA of the CDR3: TGCGCCAGCAGCCAAGCGATCGGAACCTACGAGCAGTACTTC.

The genes are TRBV27 and TRBJ2-7; 13 bases map to TRBD2. The germline gives CDR1 MNHEY, CDR2 SMNVEV (reference sequence). V shed 3 bases, J shed 6 bases, and the junction held 5 bases outside the gene matches. CDR3 size: 15 residues. CDR3 loop: CASSLSGLAGFEQYF. CDR3 bases: TGTGCCAGCAGTTTGTCGGGACTAGCGGGATTCGAGCAGTACTTC.

The count of this clone is one. The V gene is TRBV7-2, the J gene TRBJ1-1; no reliable D call. The CDR3 loop spans 14 amino acids. Per the germline V gene, CDR1 is SGHTA and CDR2 is FQGNSA. V gave up 3 bases and J gave up 0 bases, with 8 bases separating them. This CDR3 is CASSFGPLNTEAFF. The CDR3 DNA reads as TGTGCCAGCAGCTTTGGCCCTTTGAACACTGAAGCTTTCTTT.

Only one count was recorded for this clone. The chain combines TRBV29-1 with TRBJ1-2; D is ambiguous. The V and J ends lost 7 bases and 2 bases respectively, with 14 bases between them. CDR1 and CDR2 (germline): SQVTM, ANQGSEA. CDR3 length: 13 residues. As DNA, the CDR3 is TGCAGCGAAAGTAGAGGTTTGAACTATGGCTACACCTTC. Translated: CSESRGLNYGYTF.

The chain uses TRBV10-3 and TRBJ2-7; D is unresolved. Germline V gives CDR1 ENHRY, CDR2 SYGVKD. The CDR3 spans 13 residues. Trimming left V 10 bases short and J 1 base short, with 14 bases between. The CDR3 region is CATASDVSYEQYF. Here the CDR3 DNA reads TGTGCCACCGCATCCGACGTATCCTACGAGCAGTACTTC.

The V call is TRBV28, the J call TRBJ2-7, with TRBD1 identical over 8 bases. V dropped 0 bases and J dropped 3; count of bases not matched to a gene: 1. The germline CDR1 and CDR2 sequences are MDHEN and SYDVKM. This CDR3 has 14 amino acids. CDR3 amino acids: CASSLWGTGYEQYF. DNA of the CDR3: TGTGCCAGCAGTTTATGGGGGACAGGCTACGAGCAGTACTTC.

The chain joins TRBV7-8 to TRBJ1-4, with a possible D match to TRBD1 (6 bases). Germline CDR1 SGHVS, CDR2 FQNEAQ. Trimming removed 2 bases from V and 6 bases from J, with 13 bases in between. This CDR3 comprises 15 residues. The CDR3 nucleotides read TGTGCCAGCAGCTTAAGGGGGATATTTGATGAAAAACTGTTTTTT. This sequence encodes CASSLRGIFDEKLFF.

The J gene is TRBJ1-1, the V gene TRBV30; a possible D gene is TRBD1 (6 bases). Germline V gene lookup returns CDR1 GTSNPN and CDR2 SVGIG (reference sequence). The CDR3 length is 14 residues. V lost 2 bases and J lost 5, with 15 bases in between. The CDR3 DNA reads TGTGCCTGGAGTCAATACAGGGTTCGGACTGAAGCTTTCTTT. As protein: CAWSQYRVRTEAFF.